This TCR beta chain derives from a study of cytomegalovirus exposure and HLA in healthy donors. Overall study findings and caveats: Rare TCR sequences predominated, though certain public TCRs were found in many donors.

Worth noting for this clone: Antigen: not known.

PCR involved 60 Vbeta and 13 Jbeta primers. Data came from immunoSEQ multiplex PCR; TCRdb stores just in-frame clones and leaves some out. Seen here are about 120,000 clones, roughly 75% observed once, and the top ten hold 11%. The receptor was isolated from a man aged 25 to 40 in good health and CMV-seropositive. The specimen was PBMCs.

CDR3: CAWYGSPTYEQYF. In DNA, the CDR3 is TGTGCCTGGTACGGGTCCCCCACCTACGAGCAGTACTTC. The gene calls are TRBV30 and TRBJ2-7; no firm D call. Germline CDR1 and CDR2: GTSNPN and SVGIG (reference sequence). The CDR3 length is 13 residues. Trimming stripped 5 bases from V and 2 bases from J, with 13 bases between.